This TCR beta chain is from a study of Graves' ophthalmopathy and Graves' hyperthyroidism. Whole-study findings and limits: Blood repertoires reportedly contained most expanded thyroid clonotypes above 0.001 frequency.

TCR beta CDR3 regions were amplified from RNA transcripts. The first-round RT-PCR employed HTBI primers together with the Qiagen OneStep RT-PCR kit. A multiplex PCR was then performed as the second round. One entry per CDR3 protein results from TCRdb running MiXCR on the multiplex PCR reads. The sample carries some 400,000 distinct CDR3 sequences, approximately 20% recorded once. Ophthalmopathy-affected donors exhibited moderate-to-severe activity, CAS ≥3, NOSPECS ≥4, and duration under 3 months. There are many counts of this clonotype. Its antigen is undetermined. CDR3 length: 16 amino acids. Trimming removed 0 bases from V and 7 bases from J; junction bases left unmatched: 9. The germline V gene encodes CDR1 DFQATT and CDR2 SNEGSKA (reference sequence).

The material sequenced was peripheral blood. This sequence originates from a woman aged 18 to 35 with Graves' ophthalmopathy. The V call is TRBV20-1, the J call TRBJ2-2; 9 positions match TRBD2. The CDR3 nucleotides are TGCAGTGCTAGAGATAGAGCGGGAGGTGACATCGGGGAGCTGTTTTTT. Translated: CSARDRAGGDIGELFF.